This T cell receptor (beta chain) came from a study of identical twins (dated by TCRdb to the mid-2010s). Concerning the study at large: To test whether fetal clonotypes persist, this study deep-sequenced TCR alpha and beta repertoires from monozygotic twins, from unrelated adults of various ages, and from cord blood. To rule out contamination, replicate twin experiments were performed at different times with different library preparation protocols. The study at large found these results: Zero-insertion analyses could be partly confounded by invariant T cells such as MAIT and iNKT, though diverse VJ usage argued against such confounding for most clonotypes. Abundant cord blood beta clonotypes carried fewer insertions; young adult naive repertoires showed a weaker similar trend, while memory repertoires showed none. Because the same donors could not be followed over many years, the conclusions depended on cross-sectional statistical analysis. In beta out-of-frame sequences, excess twin sharing was weaker, because having fewer shared sequences lowered the signal-to-noise ratio. In monozygotic twins, out-of-frame TCR alpha sharing was systematically underestimated by recombination models, although the models agreed with sharing between unrelated individuals. Out-of-frame TCR alpha sequences shared between twins showed an excess of low generation-probability sequences compared with coincidental sharing between unrelated individuals.

Library preparation was by 5' RACE. The sequencer was an Illumina HiSeq 2000. A universal primer binding site was introduced by template switching, and a unique molecular identifier was present in the final cDNA, enabling accurate counting of TCR cDNA molecules. First-strand cDNA for TCR alpha and beta chains was synthesized from specific primers in the conserved constant-segment region. To control for contamination, every cDNA library carried two barcodes: a SMART-Mk sample barcode plus Illumina barcodes. TruSeq adapter sequences along with Illumina sample barcodes were introduced in two successive PCR steps. The Illumina HiSeq platform was used with custom primers to sequence TCR alpha and beta cDNA libraries. The original methods were these. Unique molecular identifiers were extracted from raw reads with MiGEC, and CDR3 positions were determined with MiXCR. Recombination models were inferred per individual with the repgenHMM and IGoR tools using an EM algorithm. Shared clonotype analysis was performed with the tcR package in R, normalizing sharing by the product of cloneset sizes. To study raw recombination without the effects of thymic and clonal selection, out-of-frame nonproductive sequences were analyzed. The public reads were reprocessed in TCRdb via fastp at Q25 and MiXCR, keeping in-frame beta chains. Identical CDR3 proteins give one entry, which carries the most common genes and DNA. What appears here as the V and J calls and clone size reflects TCRdb's work, not the paper's. This sample comprises 450,000 or so distinct CDR3 sequences, more than 20% of them detected only once. The ten top clones hold around 3% of the sample.

Comment on this clonotype: No cognate antigen has been identified for it. No much larger clonotype is one base removed from it; base qualities were not supplied.

Inclusive of the bounding cysteine and phenylalanine, the CDR3 is 14 residues long. Kept here is only the CDR3 DNA, which spans 42 bases and is read in frame from base 1. The germline V gene provides CDR1 MNHEY and CDR2 SVGEGT. V and J are truncated by 7 bases and 2 bases respectively, leaving an intervening sequence of 15 bases. Only healthy Caucasian donors were included. Three pairs of female monozygotic twins, all aged roughly 18 to 30 years, were included in the twin cohort. CD4+ and CD8+ T cell populations were isolated with positive isolation kits from Invitrogen. These sequences were also reported in another study, on T cells expressing NK-cell markers. Looking at the second paper: Fewer than ten donors provided sorted CD3+CD56+NKG2C+, CD3+CD56+NKG2C- and CD3+CD56-NKG2C+ T-cell subsets, whose TCR beta-chain repertoires were profiled. Most of the eight sequenced donors were HCMV-seropositive and one was HCMV-seronegative. To restrict sorting to alphabetaTCR-expressing T cells, an anti-gammadeltaTCR antibody was added in several experiments. In several donors, the dominant CD3+CD56+NKG2C+ clonotypes ranked among the top 10 CD8+ clonotypes, making up about 1.0-8% of CD8+ T cells. Those dominant clonotypes were again the most abundant among CD3+CD56-NKG2C+ cells in a few donors, at roughly 25-65%. It remained unclear whether the expanded NKG2C-expressing T cell clones were specific for HCMV antigens. The eight sequenced donors were randomly selected healthy volunteers, three men and five women. HCMV serostatus was determined by detecting HCMV-specific IgG in serum with a commercial ELISA kit. MIGEC handled demultiplexing of the reads and grouping by UMI, while MiTCR was used to assemble and quantify clonotypes. To remove erroneous sequences, TCR cDNA sequences were retained only when supported by two or more reads. The tcR package was used for downstream repertoire analysis, and clonotypes were matched between fractions using CDR3 nucleotide sequence together with V segment. Antigen specificity was annotated against VDJdb with VDJmatch, allowing one amino acid substitution in CDR3.

This chain joins TRBV6-2 or TRBV6-3 to TRBJ2-7; the D gene is possibly TRBD1 or TRBD2, each agreeing over 5 bases. This clonotype was obtained from a young woman in good health. Sequenced material: CD4+ T cells sorted from blood. The bases read TGTGCCAGCACCCGAGGGGCGGAACCCTACGAGCAGTACTTC. Its translation is CASTRGAEPYEQYF.